What follows is one T cell receptor (beta chain) and its context. The data stem from a study of blood T cell repertoires in COVID-19. On the study more broadly: Specimens from acute and convalescent COVID-19 originated in the United States, Italy and Spain. The cDNA or gDNA used as material had been derived from T cells, B-cell-depleted T cells, or PBMCs.

Per the study methods: The assay estimated nucleated cells by amplifying reference gene primers. Assay used: immunoSEQ multiplex PCR; TCRdb lists only in-frame clones, some missing. V, J and clone size are taken as reported in that table, and D and trimming were inferred from the DNA itself. Altogether approximately 100,000 clones are present, roughly 87% being singletons, with the ten largest covering around 6.9%. The CDR3 has 15 residues. V dropped 2 bases and J dropped 2; count of bases not matched to a gene: 0. Germline V gene lookup returns CDR1 LNHDA and CDR2 SQIVND (reference sequence). The receptor was derived from an older woman with acute or convalescent COVID-19. The sequenced sample consisted of peripheral blood. The rearrangement links TRBV19 to TRBJ2-1; 10 bases fit TRBD2. The CDR3: CASSITSGTYNEQFF. CDR3 DNA sequence: TGTGCCAGTAGTATAACTAGCGGGACCTACAATGAGCAGTTCTTC.